This T cell receptor (beta chain) emerged from a study of blood T cell repertoires in COVID-19 (dated by TCRdb to 2018 to 2021). Study-wide context: Samples from collaborators originated in the United States, Italy and Spain and spanned both the acute and convalescent phases of COVID-19. A de-identified subject ID, COVID-19 status, age in years and sex were almost always included in the sample metadata. Where available, HLA class I and class II types were obtained from metadata supplied by the sample provider rather than from assay-based typing. The repertoires were made available in a free public database intended to serve as a resource for research on the immune response to SARS-CoV-2. Samples were obtained from the ongoing ImmuneRACE study (first 160 participants) and from 1,200 or so subjects provided by 6 global collaborators. Subjects who had been exposed to COVID-19, were actively infected with it, or had recovered from it provided the deeply sampled blood TCRbeta repertoires that made up the dataset. The material from the prospective study consisted of cDNA or gDNA derived from T cells, B-cell-depleted T cells, or PBMCs. Broader findings and caveats from the paper: Clinical and demographic metadata were provided uncurated, with the amount varying by source and participant.

The germline V gene sets CDR1 to SGHDN and CDR2 to FVKESK. From the cysteine through the phenylalanine, the CDR3 covers 17 amino acids. Just the 51-base CDR3 DNA is kept, in frame starting at base 1. Trimmed from V: 2 bases; trimmed from J: 1 base; junction bases lacking a gene match: 8. Whole blood was collected in K2EDTA tubes by collaborating institutions according to the institutions' own protocols. For TCRbeta analysis, collaborators shipped samples as frozen whole blood, isolated PBMCs, or DNA extracted from either of those sample types. Note on this clone: Its antigen remains undetermined. Base qualities are not at hand, and no much larger clone is one base apart.

TCRbeta CDR3 regions were amplified from genomic DNA by means of the immunoSEQ Assay, a bias-controlled multiplex PCR. For the original study's pipeline: Within the assay, amplification of reference gene primers was used to estimate how many nucleated cells each sample contained. To quantify the absolute abundance of each unique TCRbeta CDR3 rearrangement, sequence reads were collapsed and filtered. For each sample, productive Simpson clonality was calculated by taking the square root of Simpson's diversity index across productive rearrangements. TCRdb's version of the immuneACCESS table is confined to in-frame rearrangements and falls short of the full clone set. An unresolved V gene accounts for under half of the shortfall where checked; the remainder is of unknown origin. V, J and clone size reflect that table, while D and trimming were determined from the DNA. This sample gives about 59,000 clones in total; 91% of them show up just once. The top ten hold 6.5% to 9.5% of the sample.

Sequencing was done on a sample of peripheral blood. This clonotype was sampled from a human donor in a cohort sampled during active COVID-19. The chain joins TRBV14 to TRBJ2-3, and 8 junction bases match TRBD2. The CDR3 protein sequence reads: CASSQRGGVYGTDTQYF. The DNA reads as follows: TGTGCCAGCAGCCAACGGGGGGGAGTTTATGGCACAGATACGCAGTATTTT. This CDR3, with the reference TRBV14 and TRBJ2-3 proteins standing in past its ends, gives the full variable domain EAGVTQFPSHSVIEKGQTVTLRCDPISGHDNLYWYRRVMGKEIKFLLHFVKESKQDESGMPNNRFLAERTGGTYSTLKVQPAELEDSGVYFCASSQRGGVYGTDTQYFGPGTRLTVL.